The clone carrying this T cell receptor beta chain was counted once. This sample was taken from a study of blood T cell repertoires in COVID-19. Study-level background: Samples came from the United States, Italy and Spain, spanning acute and convalescent COVID-19.

Original methodology: Scientists estimated how many nucleated cells there were by amplifying reference gene primers. Using immunoSEQ multiplex PCR, the repertoire was profiled, and TCRdb retains in-frame clones only, with some absent. Clone size and the V and J calls come from that table; the DNA yielded D and trimming. Here the sample spans about 73,000 clones, 77% being singletons. The germline V and J ends were trimmed by 7 bases and 4 bases, with 12 bases remaining between them. This CDR3 region has 13 residues. Germline V gene lookup returns CDR1 KGHDR and CDR2 SFDVKD. Patients of the Seattle cohort, enrolled during active infection, were followed longitudinally.

V is TRBV24-1 and J is TRBJ1-1; D uncertain. This receptor was obtained from a man between 65 and 85 years old with COVID-19, enrolled during active disease. The sequenced sample was peripheral blood. CDR3 coding DNA: TGTGCCACCAGAAACCTACAGAGCACTGAAGCTTTCTTT. The encoded protein is CATRNLQSTEAFF.